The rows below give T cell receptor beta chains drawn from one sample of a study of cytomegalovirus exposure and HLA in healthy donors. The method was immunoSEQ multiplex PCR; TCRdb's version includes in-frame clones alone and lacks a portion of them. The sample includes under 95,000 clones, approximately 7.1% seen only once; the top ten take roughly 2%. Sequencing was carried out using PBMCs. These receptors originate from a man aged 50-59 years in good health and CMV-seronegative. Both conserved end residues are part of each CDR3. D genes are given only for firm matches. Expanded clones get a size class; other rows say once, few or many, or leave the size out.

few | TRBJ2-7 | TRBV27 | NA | CASSFLSGASGRYEQYF | TGTGCCAGCAGTTTCCTCTCAGGGGCTAGCGGTCGCTACGAGCAGTACTTC
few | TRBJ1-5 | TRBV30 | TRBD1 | CAWSQGDSNQPQHF | TGTGCCTGGTCCCAGGGGGATAGCAATCAGCCCCAGCATTTT
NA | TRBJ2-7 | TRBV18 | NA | CASSPPLGASRNEQYF | TGTGCCAGCTCACCACCGCTGGGGGCGTCTAGAAACGAGCAGTACTTC
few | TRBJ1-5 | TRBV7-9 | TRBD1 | CASSPEGRGNNQPQHF | TGTGCCAGCAGCCCGGAGGGCAGGGGGAACAATCAGCCCCAGCATTTT
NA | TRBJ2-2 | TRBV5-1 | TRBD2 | CASSFGLAGGPGELFF | TGCGCCAGCAGCTTTGGACTAGCGGGGGGGCCCGGGGAGCTGTTTTTT
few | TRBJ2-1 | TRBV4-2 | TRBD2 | CASSQGLRTSGSYEQFF | TGTGCCAGCAGCCAAGGGCTTAGGACTAGCGGGAGTTATGAGCAGTTCTTC
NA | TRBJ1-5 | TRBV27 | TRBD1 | CASSSRQGSQPQHF | TGTGCCAGCAGTTCCCGACAGGGGAGTCAGCCCCAGCATTTT
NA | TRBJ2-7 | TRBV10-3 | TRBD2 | CATGEGTSFEQYF | TGTGCCACCGGGGAGGGGACCTCTTTCGAGCAGTACTTC
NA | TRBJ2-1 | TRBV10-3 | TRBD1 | CAINRGQDYNEQFF | TGTGCCATCAATAGGGGACAGGACTACAATGAGCAGTTCTTC
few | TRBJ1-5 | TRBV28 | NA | CATMRALYQPQHF | TGTGCCACCATGAGGGCCCTCTATCAGCCCCAGCATTTT
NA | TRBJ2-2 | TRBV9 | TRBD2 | CASSAEYSGRGNTGELFF | TGTGCCAGCAGCGCGGAGTATAGCGGGAGAGGGAACACCGGGGAGCTGTTTTTT
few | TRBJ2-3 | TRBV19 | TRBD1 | CASSIDRTTGSTDTQYF | TGTGCCAGTAGTATAGACCGAACGACAGGGAGCACAGATACGCAGTATTTT
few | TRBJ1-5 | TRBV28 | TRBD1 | CASSDDRDSNQPQHF | TGTGCCAGCAGTGACGACAGGGACAGCAATCAGCCCCAGCATTTT
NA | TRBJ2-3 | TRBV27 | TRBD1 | CASSSQGAGEDTQYF | TGTGCCAGCAGTTCACAGGGGGCAGGTGAAGATACGCAGTATTTT
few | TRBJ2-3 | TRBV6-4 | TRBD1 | CASSESPGTGVLDTQYF | TGTGCCAGCAGTGAGTCACCCGGGACAGGGGTCCTGGATACGCAGTATTTT
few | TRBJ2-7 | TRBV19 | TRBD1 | CATRDRVSDEQYF | TGTGCCACCCGGGACAGGGTATCGGACGAGCAGTACTTC